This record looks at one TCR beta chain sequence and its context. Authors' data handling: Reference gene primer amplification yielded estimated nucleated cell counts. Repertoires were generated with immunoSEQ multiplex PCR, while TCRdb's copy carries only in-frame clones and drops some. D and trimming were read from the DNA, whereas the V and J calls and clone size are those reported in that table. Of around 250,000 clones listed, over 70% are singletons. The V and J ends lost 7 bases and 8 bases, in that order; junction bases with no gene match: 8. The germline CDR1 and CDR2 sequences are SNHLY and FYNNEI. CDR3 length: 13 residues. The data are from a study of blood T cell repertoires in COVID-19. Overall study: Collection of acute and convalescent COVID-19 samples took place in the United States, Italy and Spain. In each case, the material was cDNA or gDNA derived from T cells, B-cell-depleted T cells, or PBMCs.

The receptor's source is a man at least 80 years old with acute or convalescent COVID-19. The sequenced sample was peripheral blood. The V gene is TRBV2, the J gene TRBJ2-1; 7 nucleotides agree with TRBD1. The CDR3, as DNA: TGTGCCAGCAAGATAGGGACAGAGGATGAGCAGTTCTTC. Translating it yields CASKIGTEDEQFF.